A single sample gave rise to the 10 T cell receptor beta chains below, sequenced in a study of shared clonotypes between healthy human individuals. The table came from immunoSEQ multiplex PCR; TCRdb's copy has only in-frame clones and leaves some out. The table has about 2.2 million clones, under 95% seen once. Naive CD8 cells comprised CD45RO-negative, CCR7-positively selected cells, excluding terminally differentiated effector memory CD45RA+ cells. The source material was naive CD8+ T cells from PBMCs. These receptors were collected from a man aged 18 to 30 in good health. Some clones in this sample may be carry-over from other donors' samples.

The V and J genes are TRBV9 and TRBJ2-1; 8 nucleotides align to TRBD2. This CDR3 is built from 15 residues. CDR1 is SGDLS and CDR2 is YYNGEE in the germline V gene. V was clipped by 0 bases and J by 8 bases; unmatched bases: 7. CDR3 sequence: CASSVGGTSLDEQFF. CDR3 sequence (DNA): TGTGCCAGCAGCGTAGGGGGGACTAGTCTGGATGAGCAGTTCTTC.

To note about this clone: In the same sample, other DNA sequences code for this CDR3. This sequence joins TRBV27 and TRBJ2-7; TRBD1 might be the D (6 bases). Germline V CDR1 and CDR2: MNHEY, SMNVEV (reference sequence). V lost 6 bases and J 0 bases, leaving 9 bases between the germline ends. The CDR3 covers 13 residues. The CDR3 region has the DNA TGTGCCAGCAGCATAGGGGGCTCCTACGAGCAGTACTTC. This gives the protein CASSIGGSYEQYF.

The chain carries TRBV6-4 and TRBJ1-1; D remains ambiguous. V lost 6 bases, J lost 1 base, and 9 bases lay in between. The germline gives CDR1 MRHNA, CDR2 SNTAGT. CDR3 size: 13 residues. The CDR3 DNA is TGTGCCAGCAGACGGTCGGCGAACACTGAAGCTTTCTTT. As protein: CASRRSANTEAFF.

This rearrangement joins TRBV10-3 to TRBJ1-2; 9 nucleotides match TRBD1. With V trimmed by 6 bases and J by 1 base, 6 bases remained unmatched. Germline CDR1 and CDR2: ENHRY and SYGVKD. CDR3 size: 15 residues. The CDR3 DNA sequence: TGTGCCATCAGAACCGGGACAGGGTATAACTATGGCTACACCTTC. It is translated as CAIRTGTGYNYGYTF.

The V and J genes are TRBV2 and TRBJ2-5; the match to TRBD2 covers 7 bases. Germline V gives CDR1 SNHLY, CDR2 FYNNEI. This CDR3 is built from 13 residues. V was pared by 5 bases and J by 3 bases, with 3 bases of the junction left unmatched. The CDR3 DNA sequence: TGTGCCAGCAGTCGGGACTACGAAGAGACCCAGTACTTC. Its translation is CASSRDYEETQYF.

The chain links TRBV28 to TRBJ2-7; 14 bases are a match to TRBD2. Germline V gene data show CDR1 as MDHEN and CDR2 as SYDVKM. With 3 bases clipped from V and 3 bases from J, the junction kept 7 bases outside the gene matches. This CDR3 spans 17 amino acids. This chain's CDR3 is CASSFDPGTSGSYEQYF. CDR3 sequence (DNA): TGTGCCAGCAGTTTTGACCCCGGGACTAGCGGGAGCTACGAGCAGTACTTC.

The V gene is TRBV6-5, the J gene TRBJ1-2; 7 bases agree with TRBD1. Germline CDR1 and CDR2: MNHEY and SVGAGI. With 2 bases clipped from V and 2 bases from J, the junction kept 5 bases outside the gene matches. The CDR3 loop spans 15 amino acids. The CDR3 sequence is CASSYRTGSNYGYTF. In DNA, the CDR3 is TGTGCCAGCAGTTACCGGACAGGTTCCAACTATGGCTACACCTTC.

This chain links TRBV29-1 with TRBJ1-2; D gene uncertain. The ends were cut back, 3 bases at V and 8 bases at J, with 13 bases in the middle. Germline V CDR1 and CDR2: SQVTM, ANQGSEA. The CDR3 has 12 residues. The CDR3 sequence: CSVEGRRGGYTF. CDR3 coding DNA: TGCAGCGTTGAGGGCCGGAGAGGGGGCTACACCTTC.

The chain couples TRBV10-3 to TRBJ1-3, with a possible D match to TRBD1 (5 bases). V dropped 6 bases and J dropped 0 bases, with 24 bases sitting between them. CDR1 and CDR2 from the germline V gene are ENHRY and SYGVKD. The CDR3 length is 19 residues. In DNA form, the CDR3 reads TGTGCCATCAGGATGTGGGACCGAGTCCACCAGAGCTCTGGAAACACCATATATTTT. It is translated as CAIRMWDRVHQSSGNTIYF.

The rearrangement joins TRBV28 to TRBJ2-1, with 8 bases matching TRBD2. The CDR3 totals 14 residues. Trimming took 6 bases from V and 7 from J; bases not matched to a gene: 8. Per the germline V gene, CDR1 is MDHEN and CDR2 is SYDVKM. The CDR3, as DNA: TGTGCCAGCAGCCGGAGCGGGAGCACAAATGAGCAGTTCTTC. Residues: CASSRSGSTNEQFF.